These 4 T cell receptor beta chains came from one sample sequenced in a study of T cells in Graves' hyperthyroidism and ophthalmopathy. Using RNA transcripts as the source, TCR beta CDR3 regions were amplified. Initially, a first-round RT-PCR of the TCR CDR3 employed the HTBI primer set. TCRdb passed the multiplex PCR reads through MiXCR, listing each CDR3 protein once. The data contain approximately 430,000 distinct CDR3 sequences, approximately 15% of them singletons. The sequenced sample consisted of blood. The receptors here all came from a woman aged 18-29 years with Graves' hyperthyroidism.

This clonotype was observed a few times. The chain links TRBV4-1 to TRBJ2-1; 9 positions match TRBD2. The V segment lost 0 bases and the J segment 8 bases; nucleotides outside the gene matches: 11. In germline, CDR1 is MGHRA, CDR2 YSYEKL. The CDR3 runs 17 residues. The CDR3 sequence: CASSQDRSSGSLDEQFF. For the CDR3, the DNA is TGCGCCAGCAGCCAAGATCGAAGTAGCGGGAGTTTGGATGAGCAGTTCTTC.

This clonotype appeared many times. V gene TRBV7-3 combines with J gene TRBJ2-1, with 9 bases matching TRBD1. V shed 4 bases and J 5 bases; nucleotides not matched to a gene: 6. Germline V CDR1 and CDR2: SGHTA, FQGTGA. The CDR3 contains 15 residues. CDR3 coding DNA: TGTGCCAGCAGCTGGGGACAGGGAAAGGACAATGAGCAGTTCTTC. It specifies CASSWGQGKDNEQFF.

This clonotype was observed at least ten times. V gene TRBV20-1 combines with J gene TRBJ2-7, with D maybe TRBD2 (5 bases). The CDR3 covers 13 residues. The V gene's germline CDR1 is DFQATT and CDR2 SNEGSKA (reference sequence). Trimming removed 3 bases from V and 3 bases from J, with 12 bases in between. The CDR3 loop is CSASEGALYEQYF. In DNA, the CDR3 is TGCAGTGCTAGCGAGGGAGCCCTCTACGAGCAGTACTTC.

V gene TRBV28 combines with J gene TRBJ1-2; D may be TRBD1 (6 bases). Germline CDR1 reads MDHEN; CDR2 reads SYDVKM. This CDR3 spans 14 amino acids. V was cut by 6 bases and J by 9 bases, with 20 bases left in between. CDR3 sequence (DNA): TGTGCCAGCAGCCCCGGGGGGGGCGCGGGAAGCTACACCTTC. This translates into CASSPGGGAGSYTF.